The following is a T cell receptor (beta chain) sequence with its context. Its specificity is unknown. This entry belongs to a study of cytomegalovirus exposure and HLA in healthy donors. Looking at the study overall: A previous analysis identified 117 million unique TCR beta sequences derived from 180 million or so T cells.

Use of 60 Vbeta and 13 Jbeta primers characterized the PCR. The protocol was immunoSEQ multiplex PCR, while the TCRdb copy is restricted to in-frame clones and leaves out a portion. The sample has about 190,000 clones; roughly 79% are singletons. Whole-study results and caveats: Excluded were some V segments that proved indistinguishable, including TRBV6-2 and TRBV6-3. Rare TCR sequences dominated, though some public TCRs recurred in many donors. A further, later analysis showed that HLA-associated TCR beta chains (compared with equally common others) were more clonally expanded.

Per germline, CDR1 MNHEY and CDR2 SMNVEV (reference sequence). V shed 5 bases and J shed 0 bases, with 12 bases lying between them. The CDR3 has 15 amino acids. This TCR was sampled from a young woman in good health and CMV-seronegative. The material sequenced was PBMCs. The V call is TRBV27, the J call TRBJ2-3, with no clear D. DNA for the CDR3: TGTGCCAGCAGTCCCCCCTTTCTTAGCACAGATACGCAGTATTTT. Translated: CASSPPFLSTDTQYF.